What follows are 7 T cell receptor beta chains derived from one specimen sequenced in a study of CD8+CD57+ T cells in acquired aplastic anemia. CD8+CD57+ cell expansion, shown by flow cytometry, had occurred in the patients selected for sequencing. It was genomic DNA that served as the template for profiling TCR beta VDJ and CDR3. TCRdb re-called the reads through MiXCR, storing one row per CDR3 protein. The sample yields around 200,000 distinct CDR3 sequences, approximately 52% seen once. Sequencing was performed on sorted CD4+, CD8+, or CD8+CD57+ T cells (not recorded which) from PBMCs. Receptors were obtained from a human donor with aplastic anemia.

The V gene is TRBV4-1, the J gene TRBJ2-7; D call uncertain. Trimming took off 0 bases at V and 5 bases at J, with 5 bases between the two ends. This CDR3 has 12 amino acids. CDR1 is MGHRA and CDR2 is YSYEKL in the germline V gene. CDR3 region: CASSQDSNEQYF. The CDR3 DNA reads as TGCGCCAGCAGCCAAGATTCCAACGAGCAGTACTTC.

This clonotype was detected many times. The J gene is TRBJ2-7, the V gene TRBV5-1, with a tentative D call TRBD2 (6 bases). The V gene lost 3 bases and the J gene lost 2 bases, with 15 bases spanning the gap. The CDR3 is made up of 15 amino acids. Germline V gene data show CDR1 as SGHRS and CDR2 as YFSETQ. CDR3 region: CASSSGGGGPYEQYF. CDR3 coding DNA: TGCGCCAGCAGCTCCGGGGGTGGGGGTCCCTACGAGCAGTACTTC.

This clonotype was seen repeatedly, ten times or more. This chain uses TRBV7-3 with TRBJ1-1; tentatively, D is TRBD1 (5 bases). Germline loops: CDR1 SGHTA, CDR2 FQGTGA. Deletions cut 5 bases from V and 4 bases from J, with 23 bases between. The CDR3 is 17 residues long. The CDR3 loop is CASSPRAGGMGGTEAFF. The CDR3 DNA reads TGTGCCAGCAGCCCCCGGGCGGGAGGGATGGGGGGCACTGAAGCTTTCTTT.

There are many counts of this clonotype. The V gene is TRBV10-3, the J gene TRBJ2-1; D might be TRBD2 (6 bases). V dropped 5 bases and J dropped 4 bases, with 12 bases sitting between them. Germline assignment: CDR1 ENHRY and CDR2 SYGVKD. The CDR3 has 14 residues. This CDR3 is CAISSGTVYNEQFF. The CDR3, as DNA: TGTGCCATCAGTTCCGGGACTGTATACAATGAGCAGTTCTTC.

This clonotype was counted many times. V usage is TRBV15 and J usage is TRBJ2-7; the D is unclear. The V gene's germline CDR1 is LNHNV and CDR2 YYDKDF (reference sequence). The CDR3 runs 14 residues. Trimming took 5 bases from V and 0 from J, leaving 11 bases between them. Here the CDR3 reads CATSARGFSYEQYF. The CDR3 nucleotides are TGTGCCACCAGCGCAAGAGGTTTCTCCTACGAGCAGTACTTC. Full variable domain (rest looked up from reference TRBV15 and TRBJ2-7): DAMVIQNPRYQVTQFGKPVTLSCSQTLNHNVMYWYQQKSSQAPKLLFHYYDKDFNNEADTPDNFQSRRPNTSFCFLDIRSPGLGDTAMYLCATSARGFSYEQYFGPGTRLTVT.

In its sample, this clonotype was seen once. This chain uses TRBV19 with TRBJ2-5; 11 bases fit TRBD2. Germline V gene data show CDR1 as LNHDA and CDR2 as SQIVND (reference sequence). This CDR3 region has 13 residues. The V gene end was trimmed by 10 bases and the J gene end by 2 bases; junction bases not matched to a gene: 3. The CDR3 nucleotides are TGTGCCAATCGACTAGCGGGGCAAGAGACCCAGTACTTC. This encodes CANRLAGQETQYF.

This chain joins TRBV5-1 and TRBJ2-1; TRBD1 aligns across 9 bases. CDR1 is SGHRS, CDR2 YFSETQ, per germline. V shed 5 bases and J 9 bases; nucleotides not matched to a gene: 6. CDR3 length equals 13 residues. The CDR3: CASRGTGKGEQFF. The CDR3 region has the DNA TGCGCCAGCAGGGGGACAGGGAAGGGTGAGCAGTTCTTC. Together with reference TRBV5-1 and TRBJ2-1, the CDR3 gives the full variable domain: KAGVTQTPRYLIKTRGQQVTLSCSPISGHRSVSWYQQTPGQGLQFLFEYFSETQRNKGNFPGRFSGRQFSNSRSEMNVSTLELGDSALYLCASRGTGKGEQFFGPGTRLTVL.